Below are 20 T cell receptor beta chains sequenced from a single sample in a study of post-analysis software for immune sequencing data. Antigens of these TCRs are unknown. Unique molecular identifiers were carried by the TCR beta cDNA libraries. TCRdb re-derived calls from the PCR reads in MiXCR, one entry per CDR3 protein. Counted here are under 650,000 distinct CDR3 sequences, about 40% occurring once; the ten biggest clones make up roughly 1.8%. Findings and caveats of the study: Controls showed lower frequencies than patients for a handful of TRBV segments, and TRBV5-6, TRBV5-1 and TRBV20-1 were among these.

Input material: blood. All receptors come from a girl aged 10 to 17 with multiple sclerosis.

The V call is TRBV24-1, the J call TRBJ1-6; unclear D gene. This CDR3 contains 13 residues. V shed 7 bases and J shed 7 bases, with 10 bases lying between them. CDR1 KGHDR and CDR2 SFDVKD come from the germline V gene. The chain's CDR3 is CATSAYGNSPLHF. The DNA for the CDR3 is TGTGCCACCAGCGCCTACGGGAATTCACCCCTCCACTTT.

This clonotype was seen only a few times. J is TRBJ2-5 and V is TRBV20-1, with D unclear. Germline V CDR1 and CDR2: DFQATT, SNEGSKA (reference sequence). The CDR3 covers 15 residues. Trimming took 5 bases from V and 1 from J, leaving 17 bases between them. CDR3 coding DNA: TGCAGTGCTGATCCAGCGAGGACCTCCCAAGAGACCCAGTACTTC. It yields the protein CSADPARTSQETQYF.

Written as DNA, the CDR3 is TGCAGTGCTTTATGGACTAGTGGGACCCAGTACTTC. Amino acids: CSALWTSGTQYF. The rearrangement links TRBV20-1 to TRBJ2-5, with 7 bases identical to TRBD2. CDR3 length: 12 residues. Losses at the gene ends were 5 bases for V and 7 bases for J; bases not matched to a gene: 7. Germline V gene data show CDR1 as DFQATT and CDR2 as SNEGSKA (reference sequence).

The chain combines TRBV20-1 with TRBJ2-1, with 7 bases that match TRBD2. The CDR3 is made up of 16 amino acids. J gave up 0 bases and V 1 base, and 6 bases lay outside the gene matches. Germline CDR1 reads DFQATT; CDR2 reads SNEGSKA (reference sequence). Here the CDR3 reads CSARVGGSLSYNEQFF. The CDR3 DNA follows: TGCAGTGCTAGAGTTGGCGGGAGCCTCTCCTACAATGAGCAGTTCTTC.

Only a few counts were recorded for this clonotype. V and J are TRBV7-2 and TRBJ2-3; 8 nucleotides agree with TRBD2. Germline lookup yields CDR1 SGHTA and CDR2 FQGNSA. The CDR3 extends over 14 amino acids. V dropped 5 bases and J dropped 4; count of bases not matched to a gene: 5. The chain's CDR3 is CASSMGLGSDTQYF. DNA for the CDR3: TGTGCCAGCAGCATGGGACTAGGATCAGATACGCAGTATTTT. The full variable domain, completed using reference TRBV7-2 and TRBJ2-3, is GAGVSQSPSNKVTEKGKDVELRCDPISGHTALYWYRQSLGQGLEFLIYFQGNSAPDKSGLPSDRFSAERTGGSVSTLTIQRTQQEDSAVYLCASSMGLGSDTQYFGPGTRLTVL.

V usage is TRBV6-6 and J usage is TRBJ2-7, with 12 positions matching TRBD2. The CDR3 extends over 16 amino acids. V was pared by 3 bases and J by 0 bases, with 3 bases of the junction left unmatched. In germline, CDR1 is MNHNY, CDR2 SVGAGI (reference sequence). The CDR3 sequence: CASSYETSGSSYEQYF. CDR3 DNA: TGTGCCAGCAGTTATGAGACTAGCGGGAGCTCCTACGAGCAGTACTTC.

CDR3 amino acids: CAISVAGVYEQYF. The DNA for the CDR3 is TGTGCCATCAGTGTTGCGGGAGTGTACGAGCAGTACTTC. The V call is TRBV10-3, the J call TRBJ2-7; 7 bases map to TRBD2. Germline V gene lookup returns CDR1 ENHRY and CDR2 SYGVKD. The CDR3 has 13 residues. The V gene end was trimmed by 4 bases and the J gene end by 4 bases; junction bases not matched to a gene: 4.

The V and J genes are TRBV5-6 and TRBJ1-1; the D is unclear. CDR1 and CDR2 from the germline V gene are SGHDT and YYEEEE. V was pared by 4 bases and J by 1 base, with 14 bases between. This CDR3 contains 15 residues. DNA for the CDR3: TGTGCCAGCAGCCCTGGCTGGCCGGCGAACACTGAAGCTTTCTTT. Translating it yields CASSPGWPANTEAFF.

This clonotype has only a few counts. V is TRBV10-3 and J is TRBJ2-7; 8 bases match TRBD1. From germline, CDR1 is ENHRY and CDR2 SYGVKD. V lost 0 bases, J lost 1 base, and 5 bases stayed unmatched. The CDR3 is 16 amino acids. CDR3 region: CAISESAGQGSYEQYF. CDR3 DNA sequence: TGTGCCATCAGTGAGTCAGCAGGACAGGGTTCCTACGAGCAGTACTTC.

The chain has TRBV20-1 and TRBJ2-3; 10 nucleotides align to TRBD2. V shed 3 bases, J shed 3 bases, and the junction held 9 bases outside the gene matches. The CDR3 extends over 16 amino acids. CDR1 and CDR2 (germline): DFQATT, SNEGSKA (reference sequence). As DNA, the CDR3 is TGCAGTGCTAGGGGGACTAGCGATCAAGGGACAGATACGCAGTATTTT. It codes for CSARGTSDQGTDTQYF.

The chain joins TRBV7-2 to TRBJ2-7; a possible D gene is TRBD1 (5 bases). With 5 bases removed from V and 0 bases from J, the gap between germline ends came to 17 bases. This CDR3 spans 16 amino acids. The V gene's germline CDR1 is SGHTA and CDR2 FQGNSA. CDR3 loop: CASSPYDSSSSYEQYF. The DNA of the CDR3 is TGTGCCAGCAGCCCCTACGACAGTTCGAGCTCCTACGAGCAGTACTTC.

The CDR3 reads CASSIGLNYEQYF. The CDR3 DNA follows: TGTGCCAGCTCGATCGGACTGAACTACGAGCAGTACTTC. The gene calls are TRBV12-3 or TRBV12-4 and TRBJ2-7; maybe TRBD2 (5 bases). The CDR3 spans 13 residues. Between the trimmed V and J ends, which lost 8 bases and 3 bases, there was a span of 14 bases.

This chain links TRBV12-3 or TRBV12-4 with TRBJ1-1; D not resolved. This CDR3 contains 13 residues. The V end lost 3 bases, the J end lost 8 bases, and 13 bases lay between the germline ends. This CDR3 reads CASSLMGSGEAFF. The CDR3 DNA reads as TGTGCCAGCAGTTTGATGGGGAGCGGGGAAGCTTTCTTT.

This chain uses TRBV5-1 with TRBJ2-5; the D is unclear. Trimming pared 0 bases from V and 5 bases from J, leaving 11 bases between. This CDR3 comprises 14 residues. Germline V gene data show CDR1 as SGHRS and CDR2 as YFSETQ. CDR3 sequence: CASSLGRQAETQYF. Written as DNA, the CDR3 is TGCGCCAGCAGCTTGGGGCGGCAGGCGGAGACCCAGTACTTC. Full variable domain (outside the CDR3, taken from reference TRBV5-1 and TRBJ2-5): KAGVTQTPRYLIKTRGQQVTLSCSPISGHRSVSWYQQTPGQGLQFLFEYFSETQRNKGNFPGRFSGRQFSNSRSEMNVSTLELGDSALYLCASSLGRQAETQYFGPGTRLLVL.

There are a few counts of this clonotype. J is TRBJ1-4 and V is TRBV6-5; 7 bases agree with TRBD1. V lost 7 bases to trimming and J lost 8 bases; unmatched junction nucleotides: 7. The CDR3 has 13 amino acids. The germline V gene has CDR1 MNHEY and CDR2 SVGAGI. CDR3 residues: CASNNRGGEKLFF. CDR3 nucleotides: TGTGCCAGCAACAACAGGGGAGGGGAAAAACTGTTTTTT.

V is TRBV4-1 and J is TRBJ1-1, with D uncertain. In germline, CDR1 is MGHRA, CDR2 YSYEKL. Trimming pared 4 bases from V and 4 bases from J, leaving 13 bases between. The CDR3 totals 14 residues. CDR3 sequence (DNA): TGCGCCAGCAGCCCAGTTCGGAGGGCCACTGAAGCTTTCTTT. It specifies CASSPVRRATEAFF.

The chain is built from TRBV7-2 and TRBJ2-5; D is perhaps TRBD1 or TRBD2 (5 bases each). Germline V CDR1 and CDR2: SGHTA, FQGNSA. The CDR3 consists of 16 residues. Trimming removed 2 bases from V and 7 bases from J, with 20 bases in between. This chain's CDR3 is CASSLSRGPGVGTQYF. CDR3 sequence (DNA): TGTGCCAGCAGCTTAAGCCGGGGACCCGGGGTCGGGACCCAGTACTTC.

This clonotype was counted only a few times. V is TRBV20-1 and J is TRBJ2-7; 14 bases are a match to TRBD2. Germline lookup yields CDR1 DFQATT and CDR2 SNEGSKA (reference sequence). V dropped 3 bases and J dropped 7; count of bases not matched to a gene: 5. The CDR3 runs 14 residues. CDR3 DNA sequence: TGCAGTGCTAGGGGACTAGCGGGAGCTCCGGAGCAGTACTTC. Protein product: CSARGLAGAPEQYF.

V gene TRBV20-1 combines with J gene TRBJ1-2, with D unclear. Per germline, CDR1 DFQATT and CDR2 SNEGSKA (reference sequence). V lost 5 bases and J lost 8, with 15 bases in between. The CDR3 extends over 12 amino acids. CDR3 protein: CSAPGLGEGYTF. In DNA, the CDR3 is TGCAGTGCTCCGGGGTTGGGAGAGGGCTACACCTTC.

There are a few counts of this clonotype. CDR3 loop: CASSPAPPRGNEQFF. Written as DNA, the CDR3 is TGTGCCAGCAGCCCCGCTCCCCCGAGGGGCAATGAGCAGTTCTTC. This sequence joins TRBV6-2 or TRBV6-3 and TRBJ2-1; either TRBD1 or TRBD2 may fit D (5 bases each). In germline, CDR1 is MNHEY, CDR2 SVGEGT. This CDR3 has 15 residues. V was trimmed by 6 bases and J by 6 bases, leaving 18 bases between them.